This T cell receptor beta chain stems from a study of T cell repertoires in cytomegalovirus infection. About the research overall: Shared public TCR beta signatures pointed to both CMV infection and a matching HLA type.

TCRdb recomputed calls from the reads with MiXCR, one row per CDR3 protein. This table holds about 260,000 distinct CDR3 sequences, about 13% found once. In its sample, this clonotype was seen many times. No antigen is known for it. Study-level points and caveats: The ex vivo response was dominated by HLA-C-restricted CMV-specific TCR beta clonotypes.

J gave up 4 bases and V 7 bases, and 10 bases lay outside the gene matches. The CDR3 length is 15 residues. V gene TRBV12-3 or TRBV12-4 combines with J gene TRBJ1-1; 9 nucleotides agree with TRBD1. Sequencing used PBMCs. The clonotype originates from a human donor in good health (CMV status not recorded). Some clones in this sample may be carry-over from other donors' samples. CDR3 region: CASKSSGTGITEAFF. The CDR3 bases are TGTGCCAGCAAATCCTCCGGGACAGGGATCACTGAAGCTTTCTTT.